Sequencing of this T cell receptor (beta chain) was carried out in a study of blood T cell repertoires in COVID-19. Study processing details: Amplification from reference gene primers served as the basis for estimated nucleated cell counts. Sequencing was performed with immunoSEQ multiplex PCR; in TCRdb, only in-frame clones are kept and a portion is missing. The V and J calls and clone size were taken over from that table, and D and trimming were inferred from the DNA. The table lists under 200,000 clones, 70% to 90% of them singletons, with about 6.3% in the top ten. Ages ranged from roughly 18 to 100 years, with residence in 24 US areas. Germline V CDR1 and CDR2: SGDLS, YYNGEE. The CDR3 covers 16 residues. The V end lost 0 bases, the J end lost 2 bases, and 12 bases lay between the germline ends.

This clonotype was obtained from a woman aged 50 to 60 who had recovered from COVID-19. The specimen was PBMCs or T cells enriched from blood (not recorded which). This rearrangement joins TRBV9 to TRBJ1-3, with D perhaps matching TRBD1 (6 bases). The CDR3 here is CASSVGDGGPGNTIYF. The CDR3 DNA follows: TGTGCCAGCAGCGTAGGGGACGGGGGGCCTGGAAACACCATATATTTT.